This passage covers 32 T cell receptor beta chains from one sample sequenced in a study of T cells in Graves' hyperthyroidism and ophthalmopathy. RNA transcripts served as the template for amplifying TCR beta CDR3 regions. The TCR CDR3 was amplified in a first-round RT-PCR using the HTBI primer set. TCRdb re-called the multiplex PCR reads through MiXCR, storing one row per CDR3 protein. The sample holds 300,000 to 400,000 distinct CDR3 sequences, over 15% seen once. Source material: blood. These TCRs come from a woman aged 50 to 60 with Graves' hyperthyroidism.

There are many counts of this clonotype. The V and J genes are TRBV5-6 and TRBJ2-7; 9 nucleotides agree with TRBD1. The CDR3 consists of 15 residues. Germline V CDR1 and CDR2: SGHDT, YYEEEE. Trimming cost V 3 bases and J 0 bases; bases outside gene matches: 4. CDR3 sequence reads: CASSYGTGSSYEQYV. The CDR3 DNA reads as TGTGCCAGCAGCTATGGGACAGGGAGCTCCTACGAGCAGTACGTC.

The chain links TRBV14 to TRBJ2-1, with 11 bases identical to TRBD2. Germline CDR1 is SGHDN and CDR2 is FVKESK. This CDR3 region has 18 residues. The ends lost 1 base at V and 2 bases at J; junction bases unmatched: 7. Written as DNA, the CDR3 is TGTGCCAGCAGCCAAGGACTAGCGGGACGGGACCCCTACAATGAGCAGTTCTTC. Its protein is CASSQGLAGRDPYNEQFF.

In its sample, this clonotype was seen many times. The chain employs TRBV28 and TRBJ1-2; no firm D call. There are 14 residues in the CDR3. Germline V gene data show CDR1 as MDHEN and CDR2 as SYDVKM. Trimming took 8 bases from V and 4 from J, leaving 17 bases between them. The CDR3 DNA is TGTGCCAGCGGTCACTTGATATTGAGCTATGGCTACACCTTC. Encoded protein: CASGHLILSYGYTF.

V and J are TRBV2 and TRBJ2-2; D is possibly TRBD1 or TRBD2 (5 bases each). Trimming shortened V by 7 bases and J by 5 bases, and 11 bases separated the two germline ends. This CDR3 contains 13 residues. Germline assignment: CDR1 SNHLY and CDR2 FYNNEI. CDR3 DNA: TGTGCCAGCACGGGCAGGGAGACCGGGGAGCTGTTTTTT. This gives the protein CASTGRETGELFF.

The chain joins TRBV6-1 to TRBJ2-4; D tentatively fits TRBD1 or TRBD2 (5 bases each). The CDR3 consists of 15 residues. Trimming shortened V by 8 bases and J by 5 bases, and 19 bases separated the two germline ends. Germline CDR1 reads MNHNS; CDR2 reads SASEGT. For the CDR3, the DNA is TGTGCCAGCGCTTCTCACCAGGGACGGGAAAACATTCAGTACTTC. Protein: CASASHQGRENIQYF.

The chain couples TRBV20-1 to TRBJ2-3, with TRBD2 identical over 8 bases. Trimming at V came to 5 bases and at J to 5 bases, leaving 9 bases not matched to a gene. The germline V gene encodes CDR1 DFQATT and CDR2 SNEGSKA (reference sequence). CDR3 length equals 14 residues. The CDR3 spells CSAPRTSKGDTQYF. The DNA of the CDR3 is TGCAGTGCTCCACGGACTAGCAAGGGAGATACGCAGTATTTT.

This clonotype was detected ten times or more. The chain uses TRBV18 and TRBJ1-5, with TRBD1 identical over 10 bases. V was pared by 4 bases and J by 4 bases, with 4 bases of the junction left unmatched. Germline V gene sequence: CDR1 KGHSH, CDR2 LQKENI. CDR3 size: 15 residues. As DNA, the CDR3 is TGTGCCAGCTCACTGGGACAGGGGTTAAATCAGCCCCAGCATTTT. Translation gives CASSLGQGLNQPQHF.

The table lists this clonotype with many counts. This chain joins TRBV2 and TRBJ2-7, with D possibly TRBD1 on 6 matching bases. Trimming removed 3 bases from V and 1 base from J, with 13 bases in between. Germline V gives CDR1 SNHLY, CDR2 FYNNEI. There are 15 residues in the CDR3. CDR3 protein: CASSDYRVVSYEQYV. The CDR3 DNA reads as TGTGCCAGCAGTGATTACAGGGTAGTATCCTACGAGCAGTACGTC.

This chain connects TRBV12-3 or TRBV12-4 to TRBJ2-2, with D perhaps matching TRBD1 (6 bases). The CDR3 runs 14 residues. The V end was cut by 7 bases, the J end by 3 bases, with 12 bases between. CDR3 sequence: CASILDSYTGELFF. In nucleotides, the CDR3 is TGTGCCAGCATCCTGGACAGCTACACCGGGGAGCTGTTTTTT.

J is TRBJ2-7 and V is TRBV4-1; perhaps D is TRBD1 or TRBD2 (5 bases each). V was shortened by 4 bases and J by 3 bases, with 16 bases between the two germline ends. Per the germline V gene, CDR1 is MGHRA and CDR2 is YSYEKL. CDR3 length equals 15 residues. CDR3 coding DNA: TGCGCCAGCAGCCCCCTTGGGGGAGTAATCTACGAGCAGTACTTC. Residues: CASSPLGGVIYEQYF.

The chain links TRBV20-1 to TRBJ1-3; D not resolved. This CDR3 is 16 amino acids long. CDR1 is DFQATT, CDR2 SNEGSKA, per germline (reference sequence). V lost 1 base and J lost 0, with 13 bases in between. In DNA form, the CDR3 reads TGCAGTGCTAGAGGGTGGGAGACACTCTCTGGAAACACCATATATTTT. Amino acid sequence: CSARGWETLSGNTIYF.

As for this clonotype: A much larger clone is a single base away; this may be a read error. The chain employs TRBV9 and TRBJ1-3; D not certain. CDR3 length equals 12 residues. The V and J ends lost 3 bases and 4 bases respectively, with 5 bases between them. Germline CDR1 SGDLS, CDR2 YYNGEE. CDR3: CASSEWGNTIYF. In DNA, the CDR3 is TGTGCCAGCAGCGAATGGGGAAACACCATATATTTT.

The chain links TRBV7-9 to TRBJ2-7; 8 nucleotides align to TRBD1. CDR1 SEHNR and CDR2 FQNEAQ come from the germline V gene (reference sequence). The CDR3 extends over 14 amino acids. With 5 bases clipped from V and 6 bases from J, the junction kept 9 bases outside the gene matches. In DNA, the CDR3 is TGTGCCAGCAGCCTCCAGGGGGCGAGGAGCGAGCAGTACTTC. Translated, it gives CASSLQGARSEQYF.

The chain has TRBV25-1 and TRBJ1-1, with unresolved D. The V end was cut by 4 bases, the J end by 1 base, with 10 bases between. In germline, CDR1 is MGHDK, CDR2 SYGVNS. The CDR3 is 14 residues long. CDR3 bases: TGTGCCAGCAGTGCCTTTGGTGCGAACACTGAAGCTTTCTTT. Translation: CASSAFGANTEAFF.

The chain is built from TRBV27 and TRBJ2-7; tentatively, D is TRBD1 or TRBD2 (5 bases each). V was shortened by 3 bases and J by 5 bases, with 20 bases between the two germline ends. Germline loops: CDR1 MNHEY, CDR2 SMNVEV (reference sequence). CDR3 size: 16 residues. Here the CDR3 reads CASSFWGSGWLNEQYF. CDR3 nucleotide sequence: TGTGCCAGCAGTTTCTGGGGGTCTGGTTGGTTGAACGAGCAGTACTTC.

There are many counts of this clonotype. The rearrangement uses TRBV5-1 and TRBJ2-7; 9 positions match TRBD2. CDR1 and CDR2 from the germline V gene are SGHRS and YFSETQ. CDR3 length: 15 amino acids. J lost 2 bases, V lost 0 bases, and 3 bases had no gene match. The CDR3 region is CASSLGLAETYEQYF. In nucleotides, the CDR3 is TGCGCCAGCAGCTTGGGACTAGCGGAAACCTACGAGCAGTACTTC.

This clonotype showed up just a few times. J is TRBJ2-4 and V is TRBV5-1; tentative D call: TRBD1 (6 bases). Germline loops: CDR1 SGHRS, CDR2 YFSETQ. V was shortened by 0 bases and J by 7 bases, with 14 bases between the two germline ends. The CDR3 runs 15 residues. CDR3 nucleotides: TGCGCCAGCAGCTTGGAACAGGGCCCGCGGAACATTCAGTACTTC. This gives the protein CASSLEQGPRNIQYF. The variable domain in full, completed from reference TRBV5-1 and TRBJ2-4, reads KAGVTQTPRYLIKTRGQQVTLSCSPISGHRSVSWYQQTPGQGLQFLFEYFSETQRNKGNFPGRFSGRQFSNSRSEMNVSTLELGDSALYLCASSLEQGPRNIQYFGAGTRLSVL.

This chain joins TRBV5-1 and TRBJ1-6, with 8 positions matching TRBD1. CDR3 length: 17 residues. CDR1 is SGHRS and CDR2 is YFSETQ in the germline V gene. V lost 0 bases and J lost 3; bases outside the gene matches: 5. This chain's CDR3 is CASSLAATGVYNSPLHF. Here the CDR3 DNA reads TGCGCCAGCAGCTTGGCTGCGACAGGGGTCTATAATTCACCCCTCCACTTT.

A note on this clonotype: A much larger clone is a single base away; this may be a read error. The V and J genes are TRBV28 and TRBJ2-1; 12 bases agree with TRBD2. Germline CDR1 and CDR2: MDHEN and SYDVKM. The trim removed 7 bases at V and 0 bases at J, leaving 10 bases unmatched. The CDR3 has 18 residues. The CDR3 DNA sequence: TGTGCCAGCAAAGCATTCAGGACTAGCGGGGACTCCTACAATGAGCAGTTCTTC. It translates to CASKAFRTSGDSYNEQFF.

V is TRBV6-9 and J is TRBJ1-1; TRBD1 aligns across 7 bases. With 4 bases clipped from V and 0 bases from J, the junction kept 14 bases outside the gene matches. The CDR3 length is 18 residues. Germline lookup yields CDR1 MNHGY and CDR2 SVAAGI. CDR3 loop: CASSFAWQGGGLNTEAFF. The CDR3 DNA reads TGTGCCAGCAGTTTCGCCTGGCAGGGGGGGGGTCTGAACACTGAAGCTTTCTTT.

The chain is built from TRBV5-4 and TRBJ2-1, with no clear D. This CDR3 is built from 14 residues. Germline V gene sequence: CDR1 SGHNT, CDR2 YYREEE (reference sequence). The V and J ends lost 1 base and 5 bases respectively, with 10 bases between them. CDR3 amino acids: CASSLPGPNNEQFF. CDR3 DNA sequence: TGTGCCAGCAGCTTGCCAGGCCCCAACAATGAGCAGTTCTTC.

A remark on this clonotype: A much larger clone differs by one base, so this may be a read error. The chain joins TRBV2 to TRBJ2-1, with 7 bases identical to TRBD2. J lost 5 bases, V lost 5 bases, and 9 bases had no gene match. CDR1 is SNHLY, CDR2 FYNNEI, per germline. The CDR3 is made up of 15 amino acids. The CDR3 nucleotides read TGTGCCAGCAGTCTCCGGCTAGCGGATAACAATGAGCAGTTCTTC. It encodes CASSLRLADNNEQFF.

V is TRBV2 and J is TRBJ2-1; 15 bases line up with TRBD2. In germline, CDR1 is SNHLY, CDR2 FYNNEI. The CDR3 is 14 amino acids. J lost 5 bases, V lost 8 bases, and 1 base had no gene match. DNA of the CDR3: TGTGCCAGCGGACTAGCGGGGGGGGACAATGAGCAGTTCTTC. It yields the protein CASGLAGGDNEQFF.

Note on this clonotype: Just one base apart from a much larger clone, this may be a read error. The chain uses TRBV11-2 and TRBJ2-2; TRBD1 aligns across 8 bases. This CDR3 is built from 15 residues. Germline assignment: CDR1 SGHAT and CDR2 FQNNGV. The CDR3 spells CTSSYGQGNTGELFF. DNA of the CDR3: TGTACCAGCAGCTACGGACAGGGGAACACCGGGGAGCTGTTTTTT.

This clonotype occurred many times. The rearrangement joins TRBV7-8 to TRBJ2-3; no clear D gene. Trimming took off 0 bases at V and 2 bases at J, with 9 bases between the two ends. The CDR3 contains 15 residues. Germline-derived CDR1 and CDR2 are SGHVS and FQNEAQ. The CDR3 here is CASSLANTYTDTQYF. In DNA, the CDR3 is TGTGCCAGCAGCTTAGCGAACACTTACACAGATACGCAGTATTTT.

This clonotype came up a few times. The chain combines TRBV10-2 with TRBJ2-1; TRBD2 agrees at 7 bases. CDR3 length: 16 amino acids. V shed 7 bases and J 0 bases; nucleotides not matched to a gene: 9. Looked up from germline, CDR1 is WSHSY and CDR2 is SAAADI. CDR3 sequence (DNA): TGCGCCAGCATCCGGGGGAGGGAGAGCTCCTACAATGAGCAGTTCTTC. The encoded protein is CASIRGRESSYNEQFF.

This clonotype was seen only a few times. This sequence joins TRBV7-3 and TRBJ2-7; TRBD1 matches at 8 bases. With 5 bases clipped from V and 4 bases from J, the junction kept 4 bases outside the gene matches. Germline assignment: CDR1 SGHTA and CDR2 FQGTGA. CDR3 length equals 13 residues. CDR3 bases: TGTGCCAGCAGCCCGGACAGGGAGTACGAGCAGTACTTC. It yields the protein CASSPDREYEQYF.

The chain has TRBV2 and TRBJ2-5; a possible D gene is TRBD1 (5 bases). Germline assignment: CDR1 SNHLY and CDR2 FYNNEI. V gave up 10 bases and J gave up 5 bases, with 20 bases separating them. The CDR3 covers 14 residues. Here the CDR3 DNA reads TGTGCCACTGAGGCCGGTAGGGGAAGCGAGACCCAGTACTTC. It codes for CATEAGRGSETQYF.

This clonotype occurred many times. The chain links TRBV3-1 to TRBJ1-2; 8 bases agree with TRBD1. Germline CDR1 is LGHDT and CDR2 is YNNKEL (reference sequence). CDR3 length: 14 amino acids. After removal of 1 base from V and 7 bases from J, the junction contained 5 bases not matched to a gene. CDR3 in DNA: TGTGCCAGCAGCCAAGGAGGACAGGGCCGTGGCTACACCTTC. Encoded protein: CASSQGGQGRGYTF.

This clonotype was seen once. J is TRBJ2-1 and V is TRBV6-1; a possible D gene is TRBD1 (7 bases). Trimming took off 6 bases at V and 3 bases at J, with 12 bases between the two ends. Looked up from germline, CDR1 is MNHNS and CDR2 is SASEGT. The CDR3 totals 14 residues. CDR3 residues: CASSLRGDYNEQFF. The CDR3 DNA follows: TGTGCCAGCAGCCTCAGGGGGGACTACAATGAGCAGTTCTTC.

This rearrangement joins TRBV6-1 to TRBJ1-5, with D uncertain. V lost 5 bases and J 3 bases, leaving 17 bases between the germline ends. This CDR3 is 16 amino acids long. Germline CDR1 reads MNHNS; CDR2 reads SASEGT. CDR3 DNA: TGTGCCAGCAGTTATCGGCAGCAAAATAACAATCAGCCCCAGCATTTT. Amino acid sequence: CASSYRQQNNNQPQHF.

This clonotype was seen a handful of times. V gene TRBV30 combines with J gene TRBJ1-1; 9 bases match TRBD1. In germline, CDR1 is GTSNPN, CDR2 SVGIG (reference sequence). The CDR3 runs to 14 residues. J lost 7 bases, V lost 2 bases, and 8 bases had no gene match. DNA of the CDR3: TGTGCCTGGAGTACGGGACAGGGTAAGGATGAAGCTTTCTTT. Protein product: CAWSTGQGKDEAFF.